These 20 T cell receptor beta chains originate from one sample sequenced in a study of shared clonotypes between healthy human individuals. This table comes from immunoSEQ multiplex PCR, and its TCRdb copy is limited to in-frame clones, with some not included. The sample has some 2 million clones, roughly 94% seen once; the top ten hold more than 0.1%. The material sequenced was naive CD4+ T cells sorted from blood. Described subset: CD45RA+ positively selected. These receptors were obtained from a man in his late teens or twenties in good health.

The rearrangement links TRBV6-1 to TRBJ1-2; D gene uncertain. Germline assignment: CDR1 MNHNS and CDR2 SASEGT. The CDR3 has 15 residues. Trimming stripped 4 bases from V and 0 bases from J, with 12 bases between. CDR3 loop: CASSANLIANYGYTF. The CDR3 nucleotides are TGTGCCAGCAGTGCGAATCTGATAGCTAACTATGGCTACACCTTC.

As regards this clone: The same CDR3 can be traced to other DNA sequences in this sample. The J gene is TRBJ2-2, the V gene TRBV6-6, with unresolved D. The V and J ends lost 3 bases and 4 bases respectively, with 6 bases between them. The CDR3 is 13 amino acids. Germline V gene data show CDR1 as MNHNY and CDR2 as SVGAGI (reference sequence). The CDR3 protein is CASSYRVTGELFF. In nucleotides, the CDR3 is TGTGCCAGCAGTTATCGCGTCACCGGGGAGCTGTTTTTT.

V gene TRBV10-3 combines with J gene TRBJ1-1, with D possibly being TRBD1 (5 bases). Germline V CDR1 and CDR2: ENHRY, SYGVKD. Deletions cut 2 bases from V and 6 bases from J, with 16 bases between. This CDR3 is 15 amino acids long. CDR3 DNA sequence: TGTGCCATCAGTGAGGGGGTCCTGGGGCTCGCTGAAGCTTTCTTT. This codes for CAISEGVLGLAEAFF.

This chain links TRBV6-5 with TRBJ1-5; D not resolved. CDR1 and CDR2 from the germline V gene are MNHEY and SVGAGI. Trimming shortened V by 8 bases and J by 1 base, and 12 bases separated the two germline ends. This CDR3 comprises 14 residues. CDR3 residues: CASGEGGSNQPQHF. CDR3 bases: TGTGCCAGCGGAGAAGGAGGGAGCAATCAGCCCCAGCATTTT.

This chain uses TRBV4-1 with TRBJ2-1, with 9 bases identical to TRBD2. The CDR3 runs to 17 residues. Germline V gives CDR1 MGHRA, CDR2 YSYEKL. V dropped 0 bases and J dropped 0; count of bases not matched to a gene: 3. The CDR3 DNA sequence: TGCGCCAGCAGCCAAGAGAATAGCGGGAGCTCCTACAATGAGCAGTTCTTC. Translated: CASSQENSGSSYNEQFF.

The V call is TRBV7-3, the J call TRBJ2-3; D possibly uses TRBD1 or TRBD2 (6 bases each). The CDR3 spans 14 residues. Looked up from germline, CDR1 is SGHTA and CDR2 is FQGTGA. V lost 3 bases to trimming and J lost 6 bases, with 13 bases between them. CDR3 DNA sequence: TGTGCCAGCAGCTTGACGGGGGCGCGGGATACGCAGTATTTT. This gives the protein CASSLTGARDTQYF.

Here the CDR3 reads CASSLNGLAGANVLTF. The CDR3 nucleotides read TGTGCCAGCAGCTTAAACGGACTTGCTGGGGCCAACGTCCTGACTTTC. The chain uses TRBV7-3 and TRBJ2-6; the D gene is possibly TRBD2 (5 bases). The CDR3 is made up of 16 amino acids. Germline V gene sequence: CDR1 SGHTA, CDR2 FQGTGA. Trimming left V 1 base short and J 2 bases short, with 9 bases between.

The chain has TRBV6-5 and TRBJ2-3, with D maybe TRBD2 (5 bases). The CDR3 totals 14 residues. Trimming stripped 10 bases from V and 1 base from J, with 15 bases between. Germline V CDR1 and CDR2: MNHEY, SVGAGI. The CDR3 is CATFAGARTDTQYF. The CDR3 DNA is TGTGCCACTTTTGCGGGCGCCCGCACAGATACGCAGTATTTT.

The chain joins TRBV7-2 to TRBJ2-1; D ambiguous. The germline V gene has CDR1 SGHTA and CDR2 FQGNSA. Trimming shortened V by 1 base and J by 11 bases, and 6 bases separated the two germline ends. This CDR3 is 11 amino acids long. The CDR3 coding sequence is TGTGCCAGCAGCTTAGGGGGAAAGCAGTTCTTC. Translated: CASSLGGKQFF.

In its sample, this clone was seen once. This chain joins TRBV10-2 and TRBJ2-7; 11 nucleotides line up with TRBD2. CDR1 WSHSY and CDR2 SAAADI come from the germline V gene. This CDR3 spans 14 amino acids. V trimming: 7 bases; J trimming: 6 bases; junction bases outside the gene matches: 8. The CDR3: CASKRLAGGGEQYF. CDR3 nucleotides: TGCGCCAGCAAAAGGCTAGCGGGGGGTGGCGAGCAGTACTTC.

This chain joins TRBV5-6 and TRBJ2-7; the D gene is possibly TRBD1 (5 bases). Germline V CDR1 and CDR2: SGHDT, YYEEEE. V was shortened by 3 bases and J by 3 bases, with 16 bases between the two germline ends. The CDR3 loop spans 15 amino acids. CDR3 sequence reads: CASSSRTITGYEQYF. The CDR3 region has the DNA TGTGCCAGCAGCTCTCGGACCATAACAGGCTACGAGCAGTACTTC.

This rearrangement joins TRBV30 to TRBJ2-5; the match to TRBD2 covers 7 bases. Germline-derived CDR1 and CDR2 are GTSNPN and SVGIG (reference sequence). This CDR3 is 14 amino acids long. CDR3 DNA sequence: TGTGCACCGGGGGGAAGGGGATTACAAGAGACCCAGTACTTC. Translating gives CAPGGRGLQETQYF.

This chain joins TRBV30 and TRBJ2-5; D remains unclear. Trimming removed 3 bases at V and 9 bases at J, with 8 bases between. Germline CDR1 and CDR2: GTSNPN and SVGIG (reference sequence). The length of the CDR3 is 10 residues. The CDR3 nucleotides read TGTGCCTGGAGCGCCCCCCCCCAGTACTTC. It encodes CAWSAPPQYF.

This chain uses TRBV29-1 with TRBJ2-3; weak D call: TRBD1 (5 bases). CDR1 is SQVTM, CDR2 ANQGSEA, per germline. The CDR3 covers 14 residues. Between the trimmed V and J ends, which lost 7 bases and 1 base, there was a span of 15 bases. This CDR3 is CSGGWATGTDTQYF. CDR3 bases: TGCAGCGGGGGCTGGGCTACAGGCACAGATACGCAGTATTTT.

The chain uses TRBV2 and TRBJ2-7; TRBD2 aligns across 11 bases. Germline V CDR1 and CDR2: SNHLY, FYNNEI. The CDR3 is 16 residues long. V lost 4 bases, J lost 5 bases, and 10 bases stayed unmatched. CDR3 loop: CASSGLAGGLPHEQYF. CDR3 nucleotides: TGTGCCAGCAGTGGATTAGCGGGAGGGCTTCCCCACGAGCAGTACTTC.

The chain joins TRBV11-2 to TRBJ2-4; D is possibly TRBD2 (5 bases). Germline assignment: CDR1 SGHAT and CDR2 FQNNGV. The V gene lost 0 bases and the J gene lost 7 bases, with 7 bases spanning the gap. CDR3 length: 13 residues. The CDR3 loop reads CASSLDLANIQYF. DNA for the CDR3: TGTGCCAGCAGCTTAGATCTAGCTAACATTCAGTACTTC. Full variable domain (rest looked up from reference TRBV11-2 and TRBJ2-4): EAGVAQSPRYKIIEKRQSVAFWCNPISGHATLYWYQQILGQGPKLLIQFQNNGVVDDSQLPKDRFSAERLKGVDSTLKIQPAKLEDSAVYLCASSLDLANIQYFGAGTRLSVL.

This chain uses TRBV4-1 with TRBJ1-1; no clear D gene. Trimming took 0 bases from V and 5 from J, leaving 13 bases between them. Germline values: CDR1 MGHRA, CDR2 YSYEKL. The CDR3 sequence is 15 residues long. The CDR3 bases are TGCGCCAGCAGCCAAGAGGCGGGTTTACGTACTGAAGCTTTCTTT. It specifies CASSQEAGLRTEAFF.

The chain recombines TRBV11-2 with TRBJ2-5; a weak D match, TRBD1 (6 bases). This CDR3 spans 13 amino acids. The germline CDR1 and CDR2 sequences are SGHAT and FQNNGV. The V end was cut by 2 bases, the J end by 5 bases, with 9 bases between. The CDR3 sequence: CASSLSTGETQYF. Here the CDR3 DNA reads TGTGCCAGCAGCTTATCTACAGGGGAGACCCAGTACTTC.

The CDR3 DNA is TGTGCCAGTAGTGAACCCGGAGTAGCGGGGTCCTACGAGCAGTACTTC. It specifies CASSEPGVAGSYEQYF. The V and J genes are TRBV19 and TRBJ2-7, with TRBD2 identical over 8 bases. J was trimmed by 1 base and V by 5 bases; bases with no gene match: 10. In germline, CDR1 is LNHDA, CDR2 SQIVND (reference sequence). This CDR3 is built from 16 residues.

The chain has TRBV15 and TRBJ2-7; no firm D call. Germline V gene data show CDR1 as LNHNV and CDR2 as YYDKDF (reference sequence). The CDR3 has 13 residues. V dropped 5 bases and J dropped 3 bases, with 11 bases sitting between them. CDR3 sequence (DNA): TGTGCCACCAGCCCTGCCTCTTACTACGAGCAGTACTTC. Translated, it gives CATSPASYYEQYF.